These 25 T cell receptor beta chains share one sample of origin, sequenced in a study of shared clonotypes between healthy human individuals. This table comes from immunoSEQ multiplex PCR, and its TCRdb copy is limited to in-frame clones, with some not included. The repertoire includes some 1,600,000 clones, 95% to 99% of them detected once, and less than 0.55% sits in the top ten. The sample consisted of naive CD4+ T cells sorted from blood. Sample subset: CD45RA+ positively selected. These receptor sequences come from a man aged 25 to 45 in good health.

V gene TRBV6-1 combines with J gene TRBJ1-5; D perhaps matches TRBD1 (6 bases). CDR1 is MNHNS, CDR2 SASEGT, per germline. The length of the CDR3 is 15 residues. The germline V and J ends were trimmed by 7 bases and 5 bases, with 18 bases remaining between them. The DNA of the CDR3 is TGTGCCAGCACCCCCCAGGGGATGGGTGATCAGCCCCAGCATTTT. Encoded protein: CASTPQGMGDQPQHF.

The chain employs TRBV18 and TRBJ2-2; D unclear. The V gene lost 1 base and the J gene lost 4 bases, with 7 bases spanning the gap. Germline CDR1 and CDR2: KGHSH and LQKENI. The CDR3 runs 14 residues. In nucleotides, the CDR3 is TGTGCCAGCTCACCACAAGAAGGCACCGGGGAGCTGTTTTTT. The encoded protein is CASSPQEGTGELFF.

The chain couples TRBV18 to TRBJ1-1; no clear D. The CDR3 contains 15 residues. The V end was cut by 1 base, the J end by 5 bases, with 14 bases between. Germline V gives CDR1 KGHSH, CDR2 LQKENI. The CDR3, as DNA: TGTGCCAGCTCACCACGAAGGAGCGGGTTGACTGAAGCTTTCTTT. This gives the protein CASSPRRSGLTEAFF.

This rearrangement joins TRBV7-2 to TRBJ2-7; 10 nucleotides line up with TRBD1. Germline V gives CDR1 SGHTA, CDR2 FQGNSA. The CDR3 sequence is 14 residues long. The J segment lost 6 bases and the V segment lost 6 bases, leaving 8 bases of the junction unmatched. In nucleotides, the CDR3 is TGTGCCAGCAGAGCTTACGGGACAGGGGTCGAGCAGTACTTC. Its protein product is CASRAYGTGVEQYF.

V gene TRBV5-1 combines with J gene TRBJ2-7, with 8 bases lining up with TRBD2. Germline V gene sequence: CDR1 SGHRS, CDR2 YFSETQ. V gave up 0 bases and J gave up 2 bases; unmatched junction bases: 4. This CDR3 comprises 15 residues. The CDR3 DNA follows: TGCGCCAGCAGCTTGGCCGCACTAGCGGCCTACGAGCAGTACTTC. Protein: CASSLAALAAYEQYF. The variable domain in full, with the rest retrieved from reference TRBV5-1 and TRBJ2-7, is KAGVTQTPRYLIKTRGQQVTLSCSPISGHRSVSWYQQTPGQGLQFLFEYFSETQRNKGNFPGRFSGRQFSNSRSEMNVSTLELGDSALYLCASSLAALAAYEQYFGPGTRLTVT.

The chain is built from TRBV2 and TRBJ2-2; D not certain. The CDR3 consists of 13 residues. CDR1 is SNHLY, CDR2 FYNNEI, per germline. With 6 bases removed from V and 6 bases from J, the gap between germline ends came to 11 bases. CDR3: CASSSALAGELFF. CDR3 coding DNA: TGTGCCAGCAGCTCCGCGTTGGCCGGGGAGCTGTTTTTT.

This clone was seen just once. The J gene is TRBJ2-2, the V gene TRBV10-2, with 9 bases fitting TRBD2. J was trimmed by 0 bases and V by 3 bases; bases with no gene match: 2. CDR1 is WSHSY, CDR2 SAAADI, per germline. The CDR3 contains 16 residues. The CDR3 here is CASSDSGSTNTGELFF. CDR3 bases: TGCGCCAGCAGTGATAGCGGGAGTACGAACACCGGGGAGCTGTTTTTT.

The rearrangement links TRBV7-9 to TRBJ2-1; D uncertain. V lost 1 base to trimming and J lost 0 bases, with 7 bases between them. The CDR3 is 15 residues long. Looked up from germline, CDR1 is SEHNR and CDR2 is FQNEAQ (reference sequence). The CDR3 sequence is CASSLGSVSYNEQFF. In nucleotides, the CDR3 is TGTGCCAGCAGCTTAGGCTCGGTCTCCTACAATGAGCAGTTCTTC. Combining the CDR3 with reference TRBV7-9 and TRBJ2-1 gives the whole variable domain DTGVSQNPRHKITKRGQNVTFRCDPISEHNRLYWYRQTLGQGPEFLTYFQNEAQLEKSRLLSDRFSAERPKGSFSTLEIQRTEQGDSAMYLCASSLGSVSYNEQFFGPGTRLTVL.

This clone appeared once. The CDR3 region has the DNA TGTGCCAGCAGTAGAGTGGGGACCCAACTAAGTGGCGAGCAGTACTTC. Its protein is CASSRVGTQLSGEQYF. The rearrangement uses TRBV27 and TRBJ2-7; D could derive from TRBD1 or TRBD2 (5 bases each). Germline V CDR1 and CDR2: MNHEY, SMNVEV (reference sequence). The V end was cut by 5 bases, the J end by 6 bases, with 23 bases between. There are 16 residues in the CDR3.

This clone was detected only once. This chain uses TRBV18 with TRBJ2-3; TRBD2 might be the D (6 bases). CDR3 size: 16 residues. Germline CDR1 is KGHSH and CDR2 is LQKENI. V was clipped by 0 bases and J by 4 bases, with 14 bases between them. The CDR3 DNA follows: TGTGCCAGCTCACCACCGTGGCCGGGGACTCCAGATACGCAGTATTTT. It specifies CASSPPWPGTPDTQYF.

V usage is TRBV11-1 and J usage is TRBJ2-7; 8 bases align to TRBD2. Germline assignment: CDR1 SGHAT and CDR2 FQDESV (reference sequence). Losses at the gene ends were 4 bases for V and 5 bases for J; bases not matched to a gene: 7. This CDR3 region has 14 residues. The CDR3 nucleotides read TGTGCCAGCAGCTCTTCCAGCGGGAGCAACGAGCAGTACTTC. Protein product: CASSSSSGSNEQYF.

The chain recombines TRBV19 with TRBJ2-2; 9 bases map to TRBD1. V lost 5 bases and J lost 4; bases outside the gene matches: 8. The germline V gene encodes CDR1 LNHDA and CDR2 SQIVND (reference sequence). The CDR3 loop spans 16 amino acids. CDR3 nucleotide sequence: TGTGCCAGTAGTCTAGGACAGGGGCAGGGCACCGGGGAGCTGTTTTTT. Translation: CASSLGQGQGTGELFF.

This chain uses TRBV9 with TRBJ1-1; D is uncertain. The CDR3 runs to 14 residues. The V end was cut by 0 bases, the J end by 8 bases, with 14 bases between. Germline CDR1 and CDR2: SGDLS and YYNGEE. CDR3 nucleotides: TGTGCCAGCAGCGTAGACTCACCCGCCCCCGAAGCTTTCTTT. Translation gives CASSVDSPAPEAFF.

The chain couples TRBV10-3 to TRBJ2-7, with a possible D match to TRBD2 (6 bases). This CDR3 is 16 amino acids long. Germline-derived CDR1 and CDR2 are ENHRY and SYGVKD. V gave up 4 bases and J gave up 1 base, with 17 bases separating them. The CDR3 loop reads CAISVLWGEESYEQYF. The CDR3 DNA sequence: TGTGCCATCAGTGTCCTTTGGGGGGAGGAGTCCTACGAGCAGTACTTC.

V usage is TRBV19 and J usage is TRBJ1-4; weak D call: TRBD1 (6 bases). This CDR3 comprises 15 residues. Per the germline V gene, CDR1 is LNHDA and CDR2 is SQIVND (reference sequence). V dropped 7 bases and J dropped 8 bases, with 20 bases sitting between them. The CDR3: CASTETSGEGEKLFF. In nucleotides, the CDR3 is TGTGCCAGTACCGAAACGTCAGGGGAGGGCGAAAAACTGTTTTTT.

The V and J genes are TRBV19 and TRBJ1-2, with D perhaps matching TRBD1 (5 bases). This CDR3 has 15 residues. CDR1 is LNHDA and CDR2 is SQIVND in the germline V gene (reference sequence). V dropped 4 bases and J dropped 0 bases, with 12 bases sitting between them. Here the CDR3 DNA reads TGTGCCAGTAGTAACAGGAGCCCTACTAACTATGGCTACACCTTC. Amino acids: CASSNRSPTNYGYTF.

The V gene is TRBV18, the J gene TRBJ2-3; D is uncertain. V gave up 1 base and J gave up 4 bases, with 15 bases separating them. From germline, CDR1 is KGHSH and CDR2 LQKENI. The CDR3 is made up of 16 amino acids. CDR3 sequence reads: CASSPLPKGSADTQYF. DNA for the CDR3: TGTGCCAGCTCACCACTTCCTAAGGGATCAGCAGATACGCAGTATTTT.

The V and J genes are TRBV11-2 and TRBJ2-6; D is undetermined. This CDR3 comprises 15 residues. V dropped 4 bases and J dropped 0 bases, with 7 bases sitting between them. Germline CDR1 and CDR2: SGHAT and FQNNGV. The DNA of the CDR3 is TGTGCCAGCAGCTCACCATTCTCTGGGGCCAACGTCCTGACTTTC. It codes for CASSSPFSGANVLTF. The full variable domain, its missing parts supplied by reference TRBV11-2 and TRBJ2-6, is EAGVAQSPRYKIIEKRQSVAFWCNPISGHATLYWYQQILGQGPKLLIQFQNNGVVDDSQLPKDRFSAERLKGVDSTLKIQPAKLEDSAVYLCASSSPFSGANVLTFGAGSRLTVL.

V gene TRBV7-2 combines with J gene TRBJ2-1, with 9 bases aligning to TRBD2. CDR1 SGHTA and CDR2 FQGNSA come from the germline V gene. V shed 5 bases, J shed 1 base, and the junction held 15 bases outside the gene matches. CDR3 length: 19 amino acids. CDR3 protein: CASSRMWGGLAGSYNEQFF. In nucleotides, the CDR3 is TGTGCCAGCAGCCGGATGTGGGGGGGTCTAGCGGGATCCTACAATGAGCAGTTCTTC.

This chain links TRBV19 with TRBJ1-2; tentatively, D is TRBD1 (6 bases). Germline loops: CDR1 LNHDA, CDR2 SQIVND (reference sequence). This CDR3 contains 16 residues. The V and J ends lost 5 bases and 4 bases respectively, with 20 bases between them. CDR3 sequence: CASSVVPQGSGYGYTF. Here the CDR3 DNA reads TGTGCCAGTAGTGTCGTACCCCAGGGGAGCGGCTATGGCTACACCTTC.

The rearrangement links TRBV7-9 to TRBJ2-7; D gene ambiguous. The CDR3 length is 14 residues. Trimming took off 1 base at V and 2 bases at J, with 9 bases between the two ends. Germline CDR1 reads SEHNR; CDR2 reads FQNEAQ (reference sequence). The CDR3 is CASSLGTGPYEQYF. In DNA, the CDR3 is TGTGCCAGCAGCTTAGGGACGGGTCCCTACGAGCAGTACTTC.

The count of this clone is one. The rearrangement uses TRBV28 and TRBJ2-3; the match to TRBD2 covers 7 bases. V lost 4 bases to trimming and J lost 5 bases; unmatched junction nucleotides: 12. The CDR3 totals 16 residues. CDR1 and CDR2 (germline): MDHEN, SYDVKM. The CDR3 coding sequence is TGTGCCAGCAGTTATACCCCGGGGGTAGCGGGAGATACGCAGTATTTT. Its translation is CASSYTPGVAGDTQYF.

This clone has just a few counts. This clone may be a read error of a much larger clone one base away. This specimen includes other DNA sequences encoding the same CDR3. The chain carries TRBV18 and TRBJ2-3, with D unclear. In germline, CDR1 is KGHSH, CDR2 LQKENI. This CDR3 region has 13 residues. Trimming pared 0 bases from V and 1 base from J, leaving 2 bases between. DNA for the CDR3: TGTGCCAGCTCACCACCTGGCACAGATACGCAGTATTTT. This encodes CASSPPGTDTQYF.

Here the CDR3 DNA reads TGTGCCAGCAGCTCACAGGGCTCTGGAAACACCATATATTTT. Residues: CASSSQGSGNTIYF. The chain recombines TRBV7-9 with TRBJ1-3; tentative D call: TRBD1 (6 bases). Looked up from germline, CDR1 is SEHNR and CDR2 is FQNEAQ (reference sequence). The CDR3 runs 14 residues. V was cut by 4 bases and J by 0 bases, with 7 bases left in between. The full variable domain, rest sourced from reference TRBV7-9 and TRBJ1-3, is DTGVSQNPRHKITKRGQNVTFRCDPISEHNRLYWYRQTLGQGPEFLTYFQNEAQLEKSRLLSDRFSAERPKGSFSTLEIQRTEQGDSAMYLCASSSQGSGNTIYFGEGSWLTVV.

This chain connects TRBV27 to TRBJ1-1; D remains ambiguous. Germline CDR1 and CDR2: MNHEY and SMNVEV (reference sequence). The CDR3 spans 15 residues. V was clipped by 5 bases and J by 0 bases, with 13 bases between them. The chain's CDR3 is CASSPQVAMNTEAFF. In nucleotides, the CDR3 is TGTGCCAGCAGTCCGCAGGTAGCGATGAACACTGAAGCTTTCTTT.